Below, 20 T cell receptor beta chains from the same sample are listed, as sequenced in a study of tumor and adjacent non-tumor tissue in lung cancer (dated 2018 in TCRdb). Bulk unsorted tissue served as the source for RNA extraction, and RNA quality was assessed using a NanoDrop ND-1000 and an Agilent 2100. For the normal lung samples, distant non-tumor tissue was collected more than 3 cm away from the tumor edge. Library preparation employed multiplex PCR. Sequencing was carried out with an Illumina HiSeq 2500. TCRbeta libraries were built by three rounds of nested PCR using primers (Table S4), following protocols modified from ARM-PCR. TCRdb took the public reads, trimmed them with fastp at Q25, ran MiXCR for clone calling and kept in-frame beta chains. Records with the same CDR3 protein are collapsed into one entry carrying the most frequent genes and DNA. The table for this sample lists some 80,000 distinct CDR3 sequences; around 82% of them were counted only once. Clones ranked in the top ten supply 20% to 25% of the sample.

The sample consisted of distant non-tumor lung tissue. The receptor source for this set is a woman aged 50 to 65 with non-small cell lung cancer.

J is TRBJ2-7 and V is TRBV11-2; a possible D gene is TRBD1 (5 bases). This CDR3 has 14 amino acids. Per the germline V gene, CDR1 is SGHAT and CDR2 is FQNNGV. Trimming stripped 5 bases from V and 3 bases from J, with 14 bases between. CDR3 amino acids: CASSPTDTDYEQYF. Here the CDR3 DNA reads TGTGCCAGCAGCCCGACAGACACTGACTACGAGCAGTACTTC.

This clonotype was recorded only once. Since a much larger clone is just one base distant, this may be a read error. The CDR3 loop reads CAWSMLHSLLHF. As DNA, the CDR3 is TGTGCCTGGAGTATGCTTCATTCACTCCTCCACTTT. V gene TRBV30 combines with J gene TRBJ1-6; D is undetermined. The length of the CDR3 is 12 residues. The V gene's germline CDR1 is GTSNPN and CDR2 SVGIG (reference sequence). The full variable domain, with the rest looked up from reference TRBV30 and TRBJ1-6, is SQTIHQWPATLVQPVGSPLSLECTVEGTSNPNLYWYRQAAGRGLQLLFYSVGIGQISSEVPQNLSASRPQDRQFILSSKKLLLSDSGFYLCAWSMLHSLLHFGNGTRLTVT.

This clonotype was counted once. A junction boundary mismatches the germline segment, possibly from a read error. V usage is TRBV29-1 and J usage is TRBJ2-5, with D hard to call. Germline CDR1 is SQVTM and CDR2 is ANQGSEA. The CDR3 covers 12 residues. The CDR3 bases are TGCAGCGTTGGTCGGGTAGAAGAGACTCAGTACTTC. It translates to CSVGRVEETQYF.

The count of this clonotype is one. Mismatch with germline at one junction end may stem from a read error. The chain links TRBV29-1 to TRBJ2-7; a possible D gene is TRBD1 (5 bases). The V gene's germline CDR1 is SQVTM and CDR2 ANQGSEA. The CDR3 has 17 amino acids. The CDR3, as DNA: TGCAGCGTTGAGGTTCCTAGTGGGGCCTACGACTCCTACGAGCAGTGCTTC. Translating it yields CSVEVPSGAYDSYEQCF.

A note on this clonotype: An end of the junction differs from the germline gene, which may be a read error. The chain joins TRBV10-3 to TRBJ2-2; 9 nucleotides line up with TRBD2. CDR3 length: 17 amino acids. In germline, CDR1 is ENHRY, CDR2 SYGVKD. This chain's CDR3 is CAISALAGDSRKRELLF. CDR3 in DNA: TGTGCCATCAGTGCGTTAGCGGGAGACTCGAGGAAAAGGGAGTTGCTTTTT.

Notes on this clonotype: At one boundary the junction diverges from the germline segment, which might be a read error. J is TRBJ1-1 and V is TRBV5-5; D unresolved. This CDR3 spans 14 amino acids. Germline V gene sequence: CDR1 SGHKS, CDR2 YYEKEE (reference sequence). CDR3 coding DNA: TGTGCCAGCAGCTCGCCGATTAGAAACACTGAAGTTTTCTTT. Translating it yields CASSSPIRNTEVFF.

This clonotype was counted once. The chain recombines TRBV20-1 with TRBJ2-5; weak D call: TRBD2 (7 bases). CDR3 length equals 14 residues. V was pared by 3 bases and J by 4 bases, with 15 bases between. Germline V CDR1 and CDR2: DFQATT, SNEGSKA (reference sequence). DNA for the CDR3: TGCAGTGCTAGTGGGGGGGGGCCCCCAGAGACCCAGTACTTC. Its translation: CSASGGGPPETQYF.

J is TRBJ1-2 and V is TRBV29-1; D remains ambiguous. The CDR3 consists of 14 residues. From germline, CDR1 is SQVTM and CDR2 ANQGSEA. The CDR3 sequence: CSLRGVGVGYGYTF. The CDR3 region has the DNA TGCAGTCTCCGTGGAGTCGGGGTTGGCTATGGCTACACCTTC.

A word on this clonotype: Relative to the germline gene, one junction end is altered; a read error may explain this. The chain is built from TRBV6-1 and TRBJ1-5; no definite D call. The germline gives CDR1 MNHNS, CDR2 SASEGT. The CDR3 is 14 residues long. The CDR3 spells CASSELLSNQPKHF. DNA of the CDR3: TGTGCCAGCAGTGAGTTGCTAAGCAATCAGCCCAAGCATTTT.

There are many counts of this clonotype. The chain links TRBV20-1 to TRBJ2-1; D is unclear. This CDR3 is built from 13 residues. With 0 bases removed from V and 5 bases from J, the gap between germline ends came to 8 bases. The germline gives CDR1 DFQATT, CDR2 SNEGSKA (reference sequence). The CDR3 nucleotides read TGCAGTGCTAGAGAAGCAGCACACAATGAGCAGTTCTTC. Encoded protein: CSAREAAHNEQFF.

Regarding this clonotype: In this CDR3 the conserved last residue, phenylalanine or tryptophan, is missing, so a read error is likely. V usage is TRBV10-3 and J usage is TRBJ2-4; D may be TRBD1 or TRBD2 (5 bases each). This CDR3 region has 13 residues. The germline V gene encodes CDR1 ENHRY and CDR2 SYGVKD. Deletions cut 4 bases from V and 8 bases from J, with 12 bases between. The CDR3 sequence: CAISVNRGHIQYL. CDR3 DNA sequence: TGTGCCATCAGTGTAAACCGGGGACACATTCAGTACTTA.

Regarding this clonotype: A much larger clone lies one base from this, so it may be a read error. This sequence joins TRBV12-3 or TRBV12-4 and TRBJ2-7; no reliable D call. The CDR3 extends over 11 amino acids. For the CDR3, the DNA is TGTGTCAGCAGTCAGTGGGAAGAGCAGTACTTC. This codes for CVSSQWEEQYF.

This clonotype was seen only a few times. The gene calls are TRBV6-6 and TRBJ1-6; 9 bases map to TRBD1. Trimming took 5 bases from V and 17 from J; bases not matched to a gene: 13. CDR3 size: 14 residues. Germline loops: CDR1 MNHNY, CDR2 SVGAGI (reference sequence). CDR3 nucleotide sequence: TGTGCCAGCAGTCTAGGACAGGGGAGTTCACCATTCCACTTT. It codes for CASSLGQGSSPFHF.

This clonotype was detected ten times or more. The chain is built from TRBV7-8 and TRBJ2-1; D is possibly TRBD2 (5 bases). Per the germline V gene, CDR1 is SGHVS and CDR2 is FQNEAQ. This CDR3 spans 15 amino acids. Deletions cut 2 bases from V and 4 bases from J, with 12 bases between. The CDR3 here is CASSLLASNYNEQFF. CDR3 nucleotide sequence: TGTGCCAGCAGCTTACTGGCTAGCAATTACAATGAGCAGTTCTTC.

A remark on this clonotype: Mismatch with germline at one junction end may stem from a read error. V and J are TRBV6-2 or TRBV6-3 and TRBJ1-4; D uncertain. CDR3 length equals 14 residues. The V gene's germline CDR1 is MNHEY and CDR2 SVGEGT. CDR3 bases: TGTGCCAGAAGTCCGAGGCAAACCAATGGAAAACTGTTTTTT. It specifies CARSPRQTNGKLFF.

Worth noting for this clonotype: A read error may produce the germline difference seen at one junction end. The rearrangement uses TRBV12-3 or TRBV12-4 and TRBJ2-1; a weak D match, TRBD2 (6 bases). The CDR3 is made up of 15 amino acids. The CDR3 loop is CASSSPGLGSNEQFF. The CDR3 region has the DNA TGTGCTAGCAGTTCACCGGGACTGGGATCTAATGAGCAGTTCTTC.

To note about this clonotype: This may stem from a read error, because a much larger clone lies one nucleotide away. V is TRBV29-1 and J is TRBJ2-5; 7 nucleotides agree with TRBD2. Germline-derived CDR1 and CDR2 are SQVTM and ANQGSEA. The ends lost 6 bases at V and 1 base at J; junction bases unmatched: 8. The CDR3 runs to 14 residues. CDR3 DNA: TGCAGCGTCCCCATCGGGGGGATCCAAGAGACCCAGTACTTC. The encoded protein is CSVPIGGIQETQYF.

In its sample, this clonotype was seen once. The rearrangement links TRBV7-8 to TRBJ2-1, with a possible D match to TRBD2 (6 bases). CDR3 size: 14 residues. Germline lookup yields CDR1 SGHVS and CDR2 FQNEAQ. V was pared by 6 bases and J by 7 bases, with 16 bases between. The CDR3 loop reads CASSSLEGLNEQFF. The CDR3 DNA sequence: TGTGCCAGCAGTTCTCTGGAGGGGCTTAATGAGCAGTTCTTC.

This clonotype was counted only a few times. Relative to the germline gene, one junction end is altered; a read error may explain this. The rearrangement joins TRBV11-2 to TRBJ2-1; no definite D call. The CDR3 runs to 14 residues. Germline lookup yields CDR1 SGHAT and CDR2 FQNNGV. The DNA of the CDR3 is TGTGCTAGCAGCTTAAGGGTGGCCAGTAATGAGCAGTTCTTC. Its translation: CASSLRVASNEQFF. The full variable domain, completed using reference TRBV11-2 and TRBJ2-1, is EAGVAQSPRYKIIEKRQSVAFWCNPISGHATLYWYQQILGQGPKLLIQFQNNGVVDDSQLPKDRFSAERLKGVDSTLKIQPAKLEDSAVYLCASSLRVASNEQFFGPGTRLTVL.

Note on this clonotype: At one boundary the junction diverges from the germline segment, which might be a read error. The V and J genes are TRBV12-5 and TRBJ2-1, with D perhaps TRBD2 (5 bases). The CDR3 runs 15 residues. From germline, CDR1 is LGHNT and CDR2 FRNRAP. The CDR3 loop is CASGPGSRCGNEQFF. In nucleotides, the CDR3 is TGTGCTAGTGGTCCGGGAAGCAGGTGTGGGAATGAACAGTTCTTC.